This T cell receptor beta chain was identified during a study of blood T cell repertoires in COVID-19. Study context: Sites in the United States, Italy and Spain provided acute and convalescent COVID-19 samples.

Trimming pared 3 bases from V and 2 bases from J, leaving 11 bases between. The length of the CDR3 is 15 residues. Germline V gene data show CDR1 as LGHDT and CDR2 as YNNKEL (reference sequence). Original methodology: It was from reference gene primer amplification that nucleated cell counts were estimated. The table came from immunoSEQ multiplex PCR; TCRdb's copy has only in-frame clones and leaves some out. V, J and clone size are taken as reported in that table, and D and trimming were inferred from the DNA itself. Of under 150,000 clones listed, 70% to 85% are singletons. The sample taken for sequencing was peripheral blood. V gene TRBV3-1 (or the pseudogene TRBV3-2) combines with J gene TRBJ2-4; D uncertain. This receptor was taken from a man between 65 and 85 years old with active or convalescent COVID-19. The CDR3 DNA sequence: TGTGCCAGCAGCCAGGGCCGAAGGACCAAAAACATTCAGTACTTC. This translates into CASSQGRRTKNIQYF.